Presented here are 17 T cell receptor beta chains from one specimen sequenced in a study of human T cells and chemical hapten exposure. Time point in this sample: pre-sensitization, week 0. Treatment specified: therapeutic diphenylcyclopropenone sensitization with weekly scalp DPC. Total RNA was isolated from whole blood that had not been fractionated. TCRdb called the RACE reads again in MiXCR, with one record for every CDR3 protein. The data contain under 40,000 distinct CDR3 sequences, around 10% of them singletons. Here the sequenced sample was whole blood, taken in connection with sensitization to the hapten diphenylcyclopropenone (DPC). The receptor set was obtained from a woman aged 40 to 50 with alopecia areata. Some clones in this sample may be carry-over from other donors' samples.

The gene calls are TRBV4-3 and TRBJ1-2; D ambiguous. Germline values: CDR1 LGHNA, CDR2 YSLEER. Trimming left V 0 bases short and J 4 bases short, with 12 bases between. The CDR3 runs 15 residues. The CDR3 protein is CASSQDGSTVYGYTF. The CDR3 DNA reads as TGCGCCAGCAGCCAAGATGGGTCAACGGTCTATGGCTACACCTTC.

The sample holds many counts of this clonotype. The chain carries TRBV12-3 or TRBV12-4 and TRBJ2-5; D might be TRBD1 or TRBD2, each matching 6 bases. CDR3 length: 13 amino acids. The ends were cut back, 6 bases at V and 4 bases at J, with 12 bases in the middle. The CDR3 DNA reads TGTGCCAGCAGGGAGGGACATCCAGAGACCCAGTACTTC. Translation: CASREGHPETQYF.

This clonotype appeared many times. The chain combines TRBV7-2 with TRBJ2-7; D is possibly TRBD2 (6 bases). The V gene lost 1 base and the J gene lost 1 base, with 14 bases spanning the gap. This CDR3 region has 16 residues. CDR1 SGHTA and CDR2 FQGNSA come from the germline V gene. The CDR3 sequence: CASSLVEGPTSYEQYF. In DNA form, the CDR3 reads TGTGCCAGCAGCTTAGTGGAGGGACCCACTTCCTACGAGCAGTACTTC.

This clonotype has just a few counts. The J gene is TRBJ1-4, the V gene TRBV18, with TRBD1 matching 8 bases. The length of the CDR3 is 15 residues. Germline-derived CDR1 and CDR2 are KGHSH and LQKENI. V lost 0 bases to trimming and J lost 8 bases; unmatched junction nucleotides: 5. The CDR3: CASSPPGQGGEKLFF. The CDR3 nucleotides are TGTGCCAGCTCACCACCCGGACAGGGCGGCGAAAAACTGTTTTTT.

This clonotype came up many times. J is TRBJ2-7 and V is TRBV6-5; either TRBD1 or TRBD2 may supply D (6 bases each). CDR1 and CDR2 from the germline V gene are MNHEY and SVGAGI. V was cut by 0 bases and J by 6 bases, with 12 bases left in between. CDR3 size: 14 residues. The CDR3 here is CASSYSTGGGEQYF. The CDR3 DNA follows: TGTGCCAGCAGTTACTCGACCGGGGGCGGCGAGCAGTACTTC.

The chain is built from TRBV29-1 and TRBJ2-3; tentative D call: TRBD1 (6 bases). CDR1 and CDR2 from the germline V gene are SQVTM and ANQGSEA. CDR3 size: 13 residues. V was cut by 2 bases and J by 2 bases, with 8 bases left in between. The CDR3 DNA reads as TGCAGCGTTGAATGGGACAACACAGATACGCAGTATTTT. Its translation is CSVEWDNTDTQYF.

The CDR3 reads CSAATGVATEAFF. CDR3 sequence (DNA): TGCAGCGCCGCGACAGGGGTGGCCACTGAAGCTTTCTTT. This chain links TRBV29-1 with TRBJ1-1; 8 bases agree with TRBD1. The CDR3 loop spans 13 amino acids. V was clipped by 7 bases and J by 4 bases; unmatched bases: 8. Germline CDR1 and CDR2: SQVTM and ANQGSEA.

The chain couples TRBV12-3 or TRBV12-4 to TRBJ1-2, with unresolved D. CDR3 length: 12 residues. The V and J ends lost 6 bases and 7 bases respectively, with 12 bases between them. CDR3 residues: CASSRTEGGYTF. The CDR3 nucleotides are TGTGCCAGCAGCCGCACAGAAGGTGGCTACACCTTC.

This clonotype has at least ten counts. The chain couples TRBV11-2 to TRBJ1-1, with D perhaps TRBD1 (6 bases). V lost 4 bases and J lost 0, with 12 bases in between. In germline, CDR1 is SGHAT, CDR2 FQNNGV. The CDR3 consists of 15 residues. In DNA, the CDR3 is TGTGCCAGCAGCTCTCCTGACAGGATGAACACTGAAGCTTTCTTT. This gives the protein CASSSPDRMNTEAFF. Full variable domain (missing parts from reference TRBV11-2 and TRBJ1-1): EAGVAQSPRYKIIEKRQSVAFWCNPISGHATLYWYQQILGQGPKLLIQFQNNGVVDDSQLPKDRFSAERLKGVDSTLKIQPAKLEDSAVYLCASSSPDRMNTEAFFGQGTRLTVV.

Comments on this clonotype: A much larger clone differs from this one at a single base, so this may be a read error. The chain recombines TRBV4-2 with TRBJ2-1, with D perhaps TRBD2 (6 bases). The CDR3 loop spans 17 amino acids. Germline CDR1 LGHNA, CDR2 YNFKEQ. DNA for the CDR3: TGTGTCAGCAGCCAAGCCCAGGCGGGGAGAGGGCACAATGAGCAGTTCTTC. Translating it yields CVSSQAQAGRGHNEQFF.

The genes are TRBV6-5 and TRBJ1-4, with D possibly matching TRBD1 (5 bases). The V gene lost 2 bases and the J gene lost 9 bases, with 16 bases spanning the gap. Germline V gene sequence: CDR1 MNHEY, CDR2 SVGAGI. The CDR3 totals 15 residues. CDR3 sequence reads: CASSYNYRDAQKLFF. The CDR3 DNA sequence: TGTGCCAGCAGTTACAACTACCGGGACGCCCAAAAACTGTTTTTT.

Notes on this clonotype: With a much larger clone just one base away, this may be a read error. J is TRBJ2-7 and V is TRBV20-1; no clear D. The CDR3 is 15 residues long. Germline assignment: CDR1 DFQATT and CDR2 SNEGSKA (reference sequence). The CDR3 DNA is TGCAGTGCTTACCTGGGTGGAGTACACTCCTACGAGCAGAACTTC. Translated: CSAYLGGVHSYEQNF.

The chain's CDR3 is CANRLQRQTGYTF. The CDR3 coding sequence is TGTGCCAACAGACTCCAAAGACAGACCGGCTACACCTTC. The chain combines TRBV28 with TRBJ1-2, with D possibly being TRBD1 (5 bases). Germline CDR1 reads MDHEN; CDR2 reads SYDVKM. Trimming removed 10 bases from V and 8 bases from J, with 20 bases in between. CDR3 length: 13 residues.

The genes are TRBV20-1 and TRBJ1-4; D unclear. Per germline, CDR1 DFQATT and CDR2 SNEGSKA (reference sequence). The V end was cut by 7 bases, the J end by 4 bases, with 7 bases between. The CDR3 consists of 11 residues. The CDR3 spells CSVRHNEKLFF. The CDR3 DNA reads TGCAGTGTGCGTCATAATGAAAAACTGTTTTTT.

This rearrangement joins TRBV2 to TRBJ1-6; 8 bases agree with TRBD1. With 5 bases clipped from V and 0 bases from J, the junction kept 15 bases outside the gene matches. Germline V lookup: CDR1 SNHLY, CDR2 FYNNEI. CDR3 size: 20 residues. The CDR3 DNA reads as TGTGCCAGCAGTCGCCTAGCCGGGACAGGATGGAGCTCCTATAATTCACCCCTCCACTTT. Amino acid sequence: CASSRLAGTGWSSYNSPLHF.

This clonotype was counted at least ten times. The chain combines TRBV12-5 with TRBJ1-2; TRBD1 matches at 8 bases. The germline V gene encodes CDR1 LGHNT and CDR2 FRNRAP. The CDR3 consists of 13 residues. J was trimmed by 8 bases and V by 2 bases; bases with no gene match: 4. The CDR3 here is CASGLTDRVGYTF. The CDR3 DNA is TGTGCTAGTGGTTTGACGGACAGGGTCGGCTACACCTTC.

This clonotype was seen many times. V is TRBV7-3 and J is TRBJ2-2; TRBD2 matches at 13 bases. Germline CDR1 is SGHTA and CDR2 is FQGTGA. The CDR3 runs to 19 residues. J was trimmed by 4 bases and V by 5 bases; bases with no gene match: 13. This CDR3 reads CASSPLGTSGILGTGELFF. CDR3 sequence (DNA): TGTGCCAGCAGCCCACTCGGGACTAGCGGGATCTTGGGCACCGGGGAGCTGTTTTTT.